This section outlines one TCR beta chain sequence together with its context. The entry originates in a study of shared clonotypes between healthy human individuals. Study-level information: The people who gave samples were a couple of women and a few men aged 18 to 49.

Trimming left V 1 base short and J 4 bases short, with 8 bases between. The CDR3 runs 13 residues. Germline-derived CDR1 and CDR2 are SGHRS and YFSETQ. An assay was performed, and its level was deep. Assay: immunoSEQ multiplex PCR; the TCRdb copy retains only in-frame clones and omits some. The sample has some 96,000 clones; less than 60% are singletons. The healthy adult donors were HIV-negative and reported no recent acute infections or vaccinations. This receptor was identified in a middle-aged woman in good health. Some clones in this sample may be carry-over from other donors' samples. The chain joins TRBV5-1 to TRBJ2-5, with D uncertain. What was sequenced was PBMCs. The CDR3, as DNA: TGCGCCAGCAGCTTGTCCAGGACAGAGACCCAGTACTTC. It yields the protein CASSLSRTETQYF.